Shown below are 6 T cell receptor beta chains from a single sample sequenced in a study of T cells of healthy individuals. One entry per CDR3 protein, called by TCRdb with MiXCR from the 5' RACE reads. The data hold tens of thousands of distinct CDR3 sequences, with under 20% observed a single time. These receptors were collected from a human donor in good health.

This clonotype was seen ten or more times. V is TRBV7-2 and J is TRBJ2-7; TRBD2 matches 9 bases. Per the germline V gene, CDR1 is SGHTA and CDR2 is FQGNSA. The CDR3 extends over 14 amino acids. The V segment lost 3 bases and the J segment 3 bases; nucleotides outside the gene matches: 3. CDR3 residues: CASSFSGGLYEQYF. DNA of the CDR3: TGTGCCAGCAGCTTTAGCGGGGGCCTCTACGAGCAGTACTTC.

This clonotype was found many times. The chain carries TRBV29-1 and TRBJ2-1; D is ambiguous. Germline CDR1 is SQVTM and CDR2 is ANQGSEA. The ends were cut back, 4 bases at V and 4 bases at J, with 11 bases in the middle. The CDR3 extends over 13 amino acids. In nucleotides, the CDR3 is TGCAGCGTTGTGGGCAGCCTATACAATGAGCAGTTCTTC. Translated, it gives CSVVGSLYNEQFF.

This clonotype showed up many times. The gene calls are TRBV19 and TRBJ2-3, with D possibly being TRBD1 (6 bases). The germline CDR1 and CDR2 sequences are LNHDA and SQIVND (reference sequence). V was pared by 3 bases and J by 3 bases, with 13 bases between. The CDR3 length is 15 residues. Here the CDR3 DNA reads TGTGCCAGTAGTATCGGAGGACAGCCTACAGATACGCAGTATTTT. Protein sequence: CASSIGGQPTDTQYF.

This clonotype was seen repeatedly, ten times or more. The CDR3 loop is CASRSLGPLGVEAFF. The CDR3 bases are TGTGCCAGCAGGAGTTTGGGACCCTTAGGTGTTGAAGCTTTCTTT. The V call is TRBV28, the J call TRBJ1-1, with D perhaps TRBD1 (5 bases). The germline CDR1 and CDR2 sequences are MDHEN and SYDVKM. The CDR3 runs 15 residues. V was cut by 6 bases and J by 7 bases, with 21 bases left in between. Looking up the rest from reference TRBV28 and TRBJ1-1 gives the full variable domain: DVKVTQSSRYLVKRTGEKVFLECVQDMDHENMFWYRQDPGLGLRLIYFSYDVKMKEKGDIPEGYSVSREKKERFSLILESASTNQTSMYLCASRSLGPLGVEAFFGQGTRLTVV.

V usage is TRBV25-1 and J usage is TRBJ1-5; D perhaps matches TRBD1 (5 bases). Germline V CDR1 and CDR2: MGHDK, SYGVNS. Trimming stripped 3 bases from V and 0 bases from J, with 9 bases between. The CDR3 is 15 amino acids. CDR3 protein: CASSEGTTSNQPQHF. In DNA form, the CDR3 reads TGTGCCAGCAGTGAGGGGACCACTAGCAATCAGCCCCAGCATTTT.

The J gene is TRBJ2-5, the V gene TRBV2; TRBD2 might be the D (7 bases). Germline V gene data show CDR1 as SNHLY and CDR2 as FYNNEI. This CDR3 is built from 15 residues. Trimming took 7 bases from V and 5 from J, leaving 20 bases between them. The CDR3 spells CASTPRGRGMETQYF. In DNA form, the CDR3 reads TGTGCCAGCACTCCAAGGGGGAGGGGTATGGAGACCCAGTACTTC.